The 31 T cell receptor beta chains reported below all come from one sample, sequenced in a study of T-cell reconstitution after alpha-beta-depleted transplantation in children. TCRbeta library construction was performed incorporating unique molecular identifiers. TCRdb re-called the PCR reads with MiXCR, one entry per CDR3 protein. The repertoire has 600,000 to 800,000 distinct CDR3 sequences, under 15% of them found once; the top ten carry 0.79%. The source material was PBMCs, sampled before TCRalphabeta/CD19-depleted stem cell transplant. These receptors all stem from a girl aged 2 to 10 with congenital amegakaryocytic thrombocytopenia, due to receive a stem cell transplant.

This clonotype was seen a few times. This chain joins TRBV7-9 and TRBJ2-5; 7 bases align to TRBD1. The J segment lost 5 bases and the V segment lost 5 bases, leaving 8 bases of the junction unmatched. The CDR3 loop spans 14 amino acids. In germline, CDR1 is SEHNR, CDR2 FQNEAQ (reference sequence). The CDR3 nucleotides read TGTGCCAGCAGCCCCGGGACAGTCCTTGAGACCCAGTACTTC. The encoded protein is CASSPGTVLETQYF.

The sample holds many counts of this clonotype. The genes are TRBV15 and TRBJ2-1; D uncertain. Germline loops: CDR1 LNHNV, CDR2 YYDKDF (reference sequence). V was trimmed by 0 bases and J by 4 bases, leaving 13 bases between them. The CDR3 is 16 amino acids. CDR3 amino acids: CATSREYIELYNEQFF. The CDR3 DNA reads TGTGCCACCAGCAGAGAGTACATCGAGCTGTACAATGAGCAGTTCTTC.

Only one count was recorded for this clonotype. The CDR3 here is CASSFGAAGVETQYF. The CDR3 DNA reads as TGTGCCAGCAGCTTCGGAGCGGCGGGAGTAGAGACCCAGTACTTC. The rearrangement links TRBV11-2 to TRBJ2-5, with TRBD2 matching 7 bases. V dropped 3 bases and J dropped 4; count of bases not matched to a gene: 8. This CDR3 has 15 residues. Germline V gene lookup returns CDR1 SGHAT and CDR2 FQNNGV.

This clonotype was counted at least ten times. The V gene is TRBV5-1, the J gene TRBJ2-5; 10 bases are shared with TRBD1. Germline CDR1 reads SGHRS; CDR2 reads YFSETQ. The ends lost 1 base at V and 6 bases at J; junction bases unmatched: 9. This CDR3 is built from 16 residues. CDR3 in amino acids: CASSLPPGTGVKTQYF. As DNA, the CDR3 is TGCGCCAGCAGCTTGCCCCCCGGGACAGGGGTGAAGACCCAGTACTTC. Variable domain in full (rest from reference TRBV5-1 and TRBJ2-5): KAGVTQTPRYLIKTRGQQVTLSCSPISGHRSVSWYQQTPGQGLQFLFEYFSETQRNKGNFPGRFSGRQFSNSRSEMNVSTLELGDSALYLCASSLPPGTGVKTQYFGPGTRLLVL.

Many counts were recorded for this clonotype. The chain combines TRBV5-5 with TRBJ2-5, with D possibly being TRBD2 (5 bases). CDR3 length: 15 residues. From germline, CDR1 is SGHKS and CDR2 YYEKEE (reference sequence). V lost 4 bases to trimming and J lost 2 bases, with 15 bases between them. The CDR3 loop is CASSPKGGPQETQYF. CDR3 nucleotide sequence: TGTGCCAGCAGCCCAAAAGGAGGCCCACAAGAGACCCAGTACTTC.

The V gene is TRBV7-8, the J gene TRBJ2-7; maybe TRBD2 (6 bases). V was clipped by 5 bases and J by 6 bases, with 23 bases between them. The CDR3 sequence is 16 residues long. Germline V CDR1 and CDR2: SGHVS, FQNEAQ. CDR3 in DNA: TGTGCCAGCAGCCCTCCGTCTGCGGGGTTTGAAGCCGAGCAGTACTTC. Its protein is CASSPPSAGFEAEQYF.

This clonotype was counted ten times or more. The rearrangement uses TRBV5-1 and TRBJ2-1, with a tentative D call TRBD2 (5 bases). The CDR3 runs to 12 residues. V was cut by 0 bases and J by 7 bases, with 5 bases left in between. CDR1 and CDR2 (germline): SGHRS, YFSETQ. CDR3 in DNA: TGCGCCAGCAGCTTGGGGACTAATGAGCAGTTCTTC. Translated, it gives CASSLGTNEQFF.

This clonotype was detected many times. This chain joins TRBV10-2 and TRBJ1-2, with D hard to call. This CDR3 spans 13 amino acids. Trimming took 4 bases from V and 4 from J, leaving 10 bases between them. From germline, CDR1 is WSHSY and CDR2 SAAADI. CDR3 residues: CASSAQLPYGYTF. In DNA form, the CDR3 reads TGCGCCAGCAGTGCCCAGCTCCCCTATGGCTACACCTTC.

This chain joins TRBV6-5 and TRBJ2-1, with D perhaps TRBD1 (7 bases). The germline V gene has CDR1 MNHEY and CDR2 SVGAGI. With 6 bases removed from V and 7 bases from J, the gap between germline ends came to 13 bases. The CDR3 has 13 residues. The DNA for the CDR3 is TGTGCCAGCAGGACAGGGACTGCTAATGAGCAGTTCTTC. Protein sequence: CASRTGTANEQFF.

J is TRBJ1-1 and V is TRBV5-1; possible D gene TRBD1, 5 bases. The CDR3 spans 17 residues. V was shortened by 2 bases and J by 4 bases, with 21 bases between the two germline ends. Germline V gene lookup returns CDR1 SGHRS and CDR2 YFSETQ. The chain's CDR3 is CASSLQVYGGEITEAFF. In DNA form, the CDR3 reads TGCGCCAGCAGCTTACAGGTCTACGGGGGAGAGATCACTGAAGCTTTCTTT.

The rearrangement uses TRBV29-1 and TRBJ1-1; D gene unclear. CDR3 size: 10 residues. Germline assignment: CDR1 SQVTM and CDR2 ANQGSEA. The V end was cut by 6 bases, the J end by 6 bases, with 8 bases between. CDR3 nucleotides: TGCAGCGTGTGGTTTGCTGAAGCTTTCTTT. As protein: CSVWFAEAFF.

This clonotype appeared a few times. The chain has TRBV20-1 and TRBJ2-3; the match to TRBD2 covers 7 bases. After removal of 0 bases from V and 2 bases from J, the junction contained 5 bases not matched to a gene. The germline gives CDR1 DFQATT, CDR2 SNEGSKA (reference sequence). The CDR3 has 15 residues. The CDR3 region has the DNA TGCAGTGCTAGAGATCAGGCGGGGGACACAGATACGCAGTATTTT. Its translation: CSARDQAGDTDTQYF.

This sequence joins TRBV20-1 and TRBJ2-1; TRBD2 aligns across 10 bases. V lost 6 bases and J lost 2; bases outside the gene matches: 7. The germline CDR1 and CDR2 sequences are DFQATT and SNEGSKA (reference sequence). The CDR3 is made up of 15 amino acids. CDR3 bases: TGCAGTGCCCCCGCCAGCGGGAGGGCCTACAATGAGCAGTTCTTC. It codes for CSAPASGRAYNEQFF.

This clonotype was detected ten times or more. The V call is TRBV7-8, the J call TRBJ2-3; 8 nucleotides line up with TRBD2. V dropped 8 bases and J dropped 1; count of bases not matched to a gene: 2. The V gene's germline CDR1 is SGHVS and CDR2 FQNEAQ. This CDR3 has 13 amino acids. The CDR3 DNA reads TGTGCCAGCCTAGCGGGCGGCACAGATACGCAGTATTTT. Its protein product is CASLAGGTDTQYF. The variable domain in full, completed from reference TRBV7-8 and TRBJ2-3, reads GAGVSQSPRYKVAKRGQDVALRCDPISGHVSLFWYQQALGQGPEFLTYFQNEAQLDKSGLPSDRFFAERPEGSVSTLKIQRTQQEDSAVYLCASLAGGTDTQYFGPGTRLTVL.

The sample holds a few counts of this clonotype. CDR3 DNA sequence: TGTGCCAGCAGCCAAACAAGGATCGGGGAGCTGTTTTTT. Protein: CASSQTRIGELFF. The genes are TRBV3-1 and TRBJ2-2; D ambiguous. Germline loops: CDR1 LGHDT, CDR2 YNNKEL (reference sequence). V lost 2 bases and J 7 bases, leaving 8 bases between the germline ends. This CDR3 region has 13 residues.

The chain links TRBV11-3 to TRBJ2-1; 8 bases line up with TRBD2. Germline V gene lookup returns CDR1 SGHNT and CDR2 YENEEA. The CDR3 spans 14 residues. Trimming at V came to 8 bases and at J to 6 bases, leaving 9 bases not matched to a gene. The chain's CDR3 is CASGRLAPLNEQFF. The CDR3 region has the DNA TGTGCCAGCGGTAGACTAGCGCCCCTCAATGAGCAGTTCTTC.

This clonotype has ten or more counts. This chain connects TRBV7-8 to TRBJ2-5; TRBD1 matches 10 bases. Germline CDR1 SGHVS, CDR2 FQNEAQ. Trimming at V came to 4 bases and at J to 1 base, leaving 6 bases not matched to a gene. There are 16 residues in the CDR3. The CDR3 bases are TGTGCCAGCAGCTGGGGGACAGGGGTATCCCAAGAGACCCAGTACTTC. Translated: CASSWGTGVSQETQYF.

CDR3 loop: CASSIAGHQPQHF. CDR3 in DNA: TGTGCCAGTAGTATAGCGGGACATCAGCCCCAGCATTTT. This sequence joins TRBV19 and TRBJ1-5, with D possibly being TRBD1 (5 bases). V was cut by 1 base and J by 5 bases, with 6 bases left in between. Germline V gene data show CDR1 as LNHDA and CDR2 as SQIVND (reference sequence). CDR3 length equals 13 residues.

CDR3 sequence (DNA): TGTGCCAGCAGCTTCTATACGGGTAACATGAACACTGAAGCTTTCTTT. This codes for CASSFYTGNMNTEAFF. This rearrangement joins TRBV7-9 to TRBJ1-1, with D unresolved. The length of the CDR3 is 16 residues. V lost 3 bases and J 0 bases, leaving 14 bases between the germline ends. The germline gives CDR1 SEHNR, CDR2 FQNEAQ (reference sequence).

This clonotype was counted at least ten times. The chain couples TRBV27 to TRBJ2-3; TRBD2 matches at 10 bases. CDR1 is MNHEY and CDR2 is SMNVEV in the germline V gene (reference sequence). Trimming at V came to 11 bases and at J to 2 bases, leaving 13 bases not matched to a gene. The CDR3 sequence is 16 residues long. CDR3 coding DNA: TGTGCCCACTTAGATGGGACTAGCGCACCCACAGATACGCAGTATTTT. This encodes CAHLDGTSAPTDTQYF.

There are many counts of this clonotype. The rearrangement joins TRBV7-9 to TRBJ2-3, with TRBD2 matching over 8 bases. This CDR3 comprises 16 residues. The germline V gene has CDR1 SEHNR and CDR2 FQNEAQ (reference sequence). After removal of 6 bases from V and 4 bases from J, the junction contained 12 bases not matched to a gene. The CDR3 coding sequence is TGTGCCAGCAGGTACTCCGCGGGAGGAGTCGCAGATACGCAGTATTTT. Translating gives CASRYSAGGVADTQYF.

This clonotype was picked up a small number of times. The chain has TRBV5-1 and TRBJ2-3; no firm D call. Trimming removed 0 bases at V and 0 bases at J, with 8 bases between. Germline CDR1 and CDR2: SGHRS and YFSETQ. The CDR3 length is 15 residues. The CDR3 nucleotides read TGCGCCAGCAGCTTGGAGGCCCCTAGCACAGATACGCAGTATTTT. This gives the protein CASSLEAPSTDTQYF. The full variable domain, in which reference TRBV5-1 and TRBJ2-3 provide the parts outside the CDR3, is KAGVTQTPRYLIKTRGQQVTLSCSPISGHRSVSWYQQTPGQGLQFLFEYFSETQRNKGNFPGRFSGRQFSNSRSEMNVSTLELGDSALYLCASSLEAPSTDTQYFGPGTRLTVL.

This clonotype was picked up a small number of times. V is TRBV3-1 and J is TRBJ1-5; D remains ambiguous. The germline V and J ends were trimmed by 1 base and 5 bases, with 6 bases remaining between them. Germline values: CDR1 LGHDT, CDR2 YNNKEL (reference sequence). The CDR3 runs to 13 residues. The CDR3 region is CASSQARDQPQHF. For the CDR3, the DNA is TGTGCCAGCAGCCAAGCAAGGGATCAGCCCCAGCATTTT.

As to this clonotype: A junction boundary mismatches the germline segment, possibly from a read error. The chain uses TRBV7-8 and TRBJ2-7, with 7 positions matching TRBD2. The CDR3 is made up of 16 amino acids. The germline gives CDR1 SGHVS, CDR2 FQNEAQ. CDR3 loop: CASSLAAGGSSYVQYF. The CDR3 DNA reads TGTGCCAGCAGCTTAGCGGCAGGCGGGAGCTCCTACGTGCAGTACTTC.

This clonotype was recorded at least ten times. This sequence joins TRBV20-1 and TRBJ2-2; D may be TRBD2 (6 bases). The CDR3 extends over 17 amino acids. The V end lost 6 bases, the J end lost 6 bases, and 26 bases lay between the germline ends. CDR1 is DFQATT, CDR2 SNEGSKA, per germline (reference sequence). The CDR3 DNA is TGCAGTGCCAACCTCGATACGGGAGTTCATGAACCCGGGGAGCTGTTTTTT. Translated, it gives CSANLDTGVHEPGELFF.

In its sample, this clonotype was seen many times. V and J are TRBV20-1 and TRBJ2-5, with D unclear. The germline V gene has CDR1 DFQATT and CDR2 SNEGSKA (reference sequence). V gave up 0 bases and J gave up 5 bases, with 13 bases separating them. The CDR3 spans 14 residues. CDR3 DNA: TGCAGTGCTAGAGATTCCTTAGGGCTGGAGACCCAGTACTTC. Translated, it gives CSARDSLGLETQYF.

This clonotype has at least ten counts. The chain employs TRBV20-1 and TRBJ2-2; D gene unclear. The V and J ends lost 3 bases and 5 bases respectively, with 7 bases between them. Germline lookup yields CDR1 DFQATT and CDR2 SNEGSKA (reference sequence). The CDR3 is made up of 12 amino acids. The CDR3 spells CSARGLTGELFF. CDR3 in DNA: TGCAGTGCTAGGGGCTTAACCGGGGAGCTGTTTTTT.

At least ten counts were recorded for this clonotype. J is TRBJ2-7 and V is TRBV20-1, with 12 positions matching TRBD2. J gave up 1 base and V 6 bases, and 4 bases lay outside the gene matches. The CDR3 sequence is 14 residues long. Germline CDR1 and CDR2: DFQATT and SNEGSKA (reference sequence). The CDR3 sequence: CSAHTSGRSYEQYF. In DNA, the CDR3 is TGCAGTGCACATACTAGCGGGAGGTCCTACGAGCAGTACTTC.

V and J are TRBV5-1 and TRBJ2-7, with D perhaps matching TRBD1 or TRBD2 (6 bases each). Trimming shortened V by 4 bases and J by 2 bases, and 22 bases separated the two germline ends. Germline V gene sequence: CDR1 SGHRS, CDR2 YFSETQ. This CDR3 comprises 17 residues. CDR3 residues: CASSPGVGGSSTYEQYF. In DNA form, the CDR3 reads TGCGCCAGCAGCCCTGGGGTCGGGGGCAGCTCAACCTACGAGCAGTACTTC. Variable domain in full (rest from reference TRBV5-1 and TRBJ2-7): KAGVTQTPRYLIKTRGQQVTLSCSPISGHRSVSWYQQTPGQGLQFLFEYFSETQRNKGNFPGRFSGRQFSNSRSEMNVSTLELGDSALYLCASSPGVGGSSTYEQYFGPGTRLTVT.

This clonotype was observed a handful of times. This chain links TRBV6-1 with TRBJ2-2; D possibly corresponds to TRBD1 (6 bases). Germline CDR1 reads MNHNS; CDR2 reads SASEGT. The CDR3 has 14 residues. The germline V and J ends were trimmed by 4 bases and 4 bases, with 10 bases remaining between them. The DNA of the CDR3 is TGTGCCAGCAGTGGGACAGCGCGCACCGGGGAGCTGTTTTTT. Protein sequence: CASSGTARTGELFF.

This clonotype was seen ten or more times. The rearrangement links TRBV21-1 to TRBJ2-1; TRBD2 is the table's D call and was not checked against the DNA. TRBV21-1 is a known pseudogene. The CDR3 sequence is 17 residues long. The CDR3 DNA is TGTGCCAGCAGCGCCCGGACTGGAGCCCCGAATTACAATGAGCAGTTCTTC. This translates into CASSARTGAPNYNEQFF.